The source of this T cell receptor beta chain is a study of cytomegalovirus exposure and HLA in healthy donors. Notes on the study in general: Immune exposure information comprised only CMV serostatus. When a later analysis compared HLA-associated TCR beta chains with equally common others, the HLA-associated chains turned out to be more clonally expanded and to have lower generation probabilities.

V lost 3 bases and J lost 9; bases outside the gene matches: 12. Germline CDR1 is KGHSH and CDR2 is LQKENI. This CDR3 is built from 15 residues. About this clone itself: Its matching antigen is unknown.

It was healthy bone marrow donors who served as donors. The study ran its PCR with 60 Vbeta and 13 Jbeta primers. Sequencing was performed with immunoSEQ multiplex PCR; in TCRdb, only in-frame clones are kept and a portion is missing. There are 100,000 to 150,000 clones in the sample; 70% to 80% occur only once, and roughly 1% lies in the top ten. The rearrangement links TRBV18 to TRBJ2-7; 9 positions match TRBD1. This TCR derives from a woman between 55 and 75 years old in good health and CMV-seronegative. What was sequenced was PBMCs. CDR3 loop: CASSPGQGTYGGQYF. CDR3 DNA: TGTGCCAGCTCACCCGGACAGGGGACATACGGGGGGCAGTACTTC.